This TCR beta chain was found in a study of blood T cell repertoires in COVID-19 (dated by TCRdb to 2020 to 2022). Looking at the study overall: Samples covering the acute and convalescent phases of COVID-19 were provided by collaborators in the United States, Italy and Spain. The prospective study material was composed of cDNA or gDNA derived from T cells, B-cell-depleted T cells, or PBMCs. Deeply sampled blood TCRbeta repertoires from subjects exposed to, actively infected with, or recovered from COVID-19 were included in the dataset. A freely available public database, intended as a resource for researchers studying the immune response to SARS-CoV-2, is where the repertoires were released. Samples came from the ongoing ImmuneRACE study (first 160 participants) plus 1,254 subjects from 6 global collaborators. Sample metadata almost always included a de-identified subject ID, COVID-19 status, age in years and sex. HLA class I and class II types, where available, came from metadata supplied by the sample provider rather than from assay-based typing. The full study reports these points: How much clinical and demographic metadata was included differed by source and by participant, and the metadata was provided uncurated.

The immunoSEQ Assay, a bias-controlled multiplex PCR, was used to amplify TCRbeta CDR3 regions from genomic DNA. On the authors' methods: The number of nucleated cells in each sample was estimated from the amplification of reference gene primers within the assay. Sequence reads were collapsed and filtered to measure the absolute abundance of every unique TCRbeta CDR3 rearrangement. For each sample, productive Simpson clonality was calculated by taking the square root of Simpson's diversity index across productive rearrangements. As stored in TCRdb, this immuneACCESS dataset retains in-frame rearrangements with V and J assigned. A fraction of the clones does not appear; measured against another copy, unresolved V genes explain less than half of the discrepancy, and the remainder lacks a known reason. V, J and clone size were drawn from that table, and D and trimming were deduced from the DNA. The sample table shows about 180,000 clones, and about 82% are seen once. More than 7.5% of the sample is held by the ten biggest clonotypes.

In the prospective study, participants were roughly 18 to 100 years old, resided in around 25 geographic areas of the United States, and were enrolled through a virtual design. In the prospective study, cohorts were assigned on the basis of participant-reported clinical history obtained from a screening survey and a study questionnaire. Recovered participants in ImmuneRACE Cohort 3 were defined as having two consecutive negative NP/OP PCR tests, clearance from a healthcare professional, or resolution of symptoms. Each participant in the prospective study had whole blood, serum and a nasopharyngeal or oropharyngeal swab collected by mobile phlebotomists. Additional blood draws and questionnaires over an approximately 2-month period could optionally be provided by prospective study participants. Before DNA extraction, prospective study blood samples were shipped either frozen or at room temperature.

V loses 7 bases at its end and J loses 4 bases; junction bases beyond the gene matches: 2. CDR1 SNHLY and CDR2 FYNNEI were looked up in the germline V gene. The CDR3 runs 13 amino acids, cysteine and phenylalanine included. Only the CDR3 portion is preserved as DNA: 39 bases, with reading frame beginning at the first base. As concerns this clone: Its antigen is not yet known. Qualities for individual bases were not recorded, and no much larger clone is one base off.

Source material: PBMCs or T cells enriched from blood (not recorded which). This receptor chain uses TRBV2 and TRBJ1-2; TRBD1 agrees with 11 junctional bases. The receptor was derived from a woman in her twenties or thirties who had recovered from COVID-19. Read as DNA, the sequence is TGTGCCAGCACCGGGACAGGGGGCTATGGCTACACCTTC. This yields the protein CASTGTGGYGYTF.